This TCR beta chain was sequenced in a study of T cells in women clearing cervical HPV infection. Study observations and caveats: TRBV6-7 relative abundance averaged approximately 0.1% in cases and 0.15% to 0.2% in controls. T-cell numbers per sample were unknown and may explain richness differences.

The CDR3 totals 14 residues. V lost 2 bases and J lost 5, with 9 bases in between. Clones were sequenced by immunoSEQ multiplex PCR, and TCRdb holds only the in-frame ones, with some missing. Its table lists 30,000 to 35,000 clones. Regarding this clone: Its specificity is not known. The missing CDR3 end, 3 residues past where the read stops, is filled in from the germline J gene.

The sequencing sample was made of blood buffy coat. The chain has TRBV12-3 or TRBV12-4 and TRBJ2-2; D may be TRBD1 (5 bases). This receptor was taken from a woman aged 18-70 years with a cervical HPV16 infection that either progressed to CIN3+ or cleared (not recorded which). The sequenced CDR3 bases are TGTGCCAGCAGTTTATCAAGGACAACCGGGGAG. It translates to CASSLSRTTGE. Given in full, the CDR3 is CASSLSRTTGELFF.